Each of the 29 T cell receptor beta chains below was sequenced from the same sample in a study of blood T cell repertoires in COVID-19. The assay was immunoSEQ multiplex PCR, and TCRdb's table has in-frame clones only and misses some. The profile shows about 210,000 clones, about 80% of them singletons. Sequenced input: peripheral blood. The receptors shown here come from a man aged 55 to 70 with acute or convalescent COVID-19.

CDR3 amino acids: CASSSGQTTDTQYF. The CDR3 bases are TGTGCCAGCAGCTCGGGACAGACCACAGATACGCAGTATTTT. The rearrangement joins TRBV7-9 to TRBJ2-3, with 7 positions matching TRBD1. V gave up 4 bases and J gave up 2 bases; unmatched junction bases: 3. The CDR3 is 14 residues long. Germline V gene sequence: CDR1 SEHNR, CDR2 FQNEAQ (reference sequence).

The rearrangement joins TRBV6-5 to TRBJ1-5, with D perhaps TRBD1 (5 bases). Trimming shortened V by 6 bases and J by 1 base, and 10 bases separated the two germline ends. Germline V gives CDR1 MNHEY, CDR2 SVGAGI. The CDR3 is made up of 14 amino acids. This CDR3 is CASRAGLSNQPQHF. CDR3 sequence (DNA): TGTGCCAGCAGGGCAGGGTTGAGCAATCAGCCCCAGCATTTT.

The rearrangement links TRBV12-3 or TRBV12-4 to TRBJ2-7; D is uncertain. The CDR3 contains 13 residues. V was cut by 4 bases and J by 3 bases, with 10 bases left in between. DNA for the CDR3: TGTGCCAGCAGTTCCCCCTCGAGCTACGAGCAGTACTTC. Protein: CASSSPSSYEQYF.

The V and J genes are TRBV19 and TRBJ2-1, with D possibly TRBD2 on 5 matching bases. CDR3 length equals 16 residues. The germline V gene has CDR1 LNHDA and CDR2 SQIVND (reference sequence). The ends were cut back, 3 bases at V and 1 base at J, with 13 bases in the middle. The DNA of the CDR3 is TGTGCCAGTAGTATGATCGGGGTCGGGTCCTACAATGAGCAGTTCTTC. Its translation is CASSMIGVGSYNEQFF.

The gene calls are TRBV10-2 and TRBJ1-2; 7 nucleotides align to TRBD1. This CDR3 contains 16 residues. CDR1 is WSHSY and CDR2 is SAAADI in the germline V gene. V lost 0 bases to trimming and J lost 4 bases; unmatched junction nucleotides: 8. The DNA for the CDR3 is TGCGCCAGCAGTGAGTCGTCAGGGGGGTTTATCTATGGCTACACCTTC. Translated: CASSESSGGFIYGYTF.

This clone appeared once. The J gene is TRBJ2-2, the V gene TRBV19, with D perhaps matching TRBD1 (6 bases). V lost 4 bases and J 4 bases, leaving 10 bases between the germline ends. CDR1 and CDR2 (germline): LNHDA, SQIVND (reference sequence). CDR3 length equals 14 residues. In DNA, the CDR3 is TGTGCCAGTAGTAGACCAGGGGCCACCGGGGAGCTGTTTTTT. Protein: CASSRPGATGELFF.

J is TRBJ2-7 and V is TRBV6-6, with D maybe TRBD1 (6 bases). V shed 9 bases and J shed 2 bases, with 11 bases lying between them. CDR3 size: 12 residues. Germline CDR1 and CDR2: MNHNY and SVGAGI (reference sequence). The CDR3 spells CASGGPAYEQYF. The CDR3 DNA reads as TGTGCCAGTGGGGGCCCAGCCTACGAGCAGTACTTC.

The rearrangement links TRBV3-1 (or the pseudogene TRBV3-2) to TRBJ2-7; TRBD2 is a possible D gene (5 bases). The CDR3 is 15 amino acids. CDR1 is LGHDT, CDR2 YNNKEL, per germline (reference sequence). V was trimmed by 4 bases and J by 0 bases, leaving 13 bases between them. This chain's CDR3 is CASSPRTGSSYEQYF. The CDR3, as DNA: TGTGCCAGCAGCCCTAGGACGGGGAGCTCCTACGAGCAGTACTTC.

As DNA, the CDR3 is TGTGCCAGCAGTTACGGGGTGGGGAGCGGGGAGCTGTTTTTT. It specifies CASSYGVGSGELFF. The chain uses TRBV6-5 and TRBJ2-2; tentatively, D is TRBD2 (5 bases). Trimming shortened V by 2 bases and J by 7 bases, and 11 bases separated the two germline ends. CDR1 is MNHEY and CDR2 is SVGAGI in the germline V gene. This CDR3 is 14 amino acids long.

CDR3: CASSQRLAGGLYNEQFF. The CDR3 DNA is TGTGCCAGCAGCCAACGACTAGCGGGGGGCCTATACAATGAGCAGTTCTTC. This rearrangement joins TRBV3-1 (or the pseudogene TRBV3-2) to TRBJ2-1, with TRBD2 matching 13 bases. Germline-derived CDR1 and CDR2 are LGHDT and YNNKEL (reference sequence). J was trimmed by 4 bases and V by 2 bases; bases with no gene match: 5. CDR3 size: 17 residues.

The rearrangement joins TRBV6-5 to TRBJ2-7; 9 nucleotides match TRBD2. With 2 bases clipped from V and 5 bases from J, the junction kept 10 bases outside the gene matches. Germline V CDR1 and CDR2: MNHEY, SVGAGI. The length of the CDR3 is 16 residues. The CDR3 DNA is TGTGCCAGCAGTTACCGCCGGGGACTAGCTTTCGACGAGCAGTACTTC. Protein: CASSYRRGLAFDEQYF.

The chain has TRBV9 and TRBJ2-1; 7 nucleotides agree with TRBD1. The length of the CDR3 is 13 residues. The trim removed 2 bases at V and 12 bases at J, leaving 8 bases unmatched. CDR1 is SGDLS, CDR2 YYNGEE, per germline. Here the CDR3 reads CASSVVENRGQFF. The CDR3 DNA is TGTGCCAGCAGCGTGGTCGAGAACAGGGGGCAGTTCTTC.

The rearrangement uses TRBV19 and TRBJ1-2; D gene uncertain. The CDR3 extends over 14 amino acids. The germline V and J ends were trimmed by 4 bases and 8 bases, with 17 bases remaining between them. CDR1 LNHDA and CDR2 SQIVND come from the germline V gene (reference sequence). This CDR3 is CASSTDDMPRGYTF. DNA of the CDR3: TGTGCCAGTAGTACCGACGACATGCCCAGAGGCTACACCTTC.

The V and J genes are TRBV4-3 and TRBJ2-1; 7 bases are a match to TRBD1. V shed 0 bases and J 7 bases; nucleotides not matched to a gene: 12. In germline, CDR1 is LGHNA, CDR2 YSLEER. This CDR3 region has 17 residues. The CDR3 coding sequence is TGCGCCAGCAGCCAAGATCCTAGGGGGCCAGTGGGGAATGAGCAGTTCTTC. Translated, it gives CASSQDPRGPVGNEQFF.

This CDR3 reads CATSPEYGGLNEKLFF. The CDR3 DNA follows: TGTGCCACCAGTCCAGAGTATGGGGGACTAAATGAAAAACTGTTTTTT. The chain uses TRBV15 and TRBJ1-4; a possible D gene is TRBD1 (5 bases). The ends were cut back, 6 bases at V and 5 bases at J, with 19 bases in the middle. The CDR3 totals 16 residues. CDR1 LNHNV and CDR2 YYDKDF come from the germline V gene (reference sequence).

Note on this clone: Other nucleotide sequences in the sample specify the same CDR3. This sequence joins TRBV9 and TRBJ2-5; 7 bases fit TRBD2. Germline V gene data show CDR1 as SGDLS and CDR2 as YYNGEE. V lost 0 bases and J lost 7; bases outside the gene matches: 3. The CDR3 sequence is 13 residues long. Written as DNA, the CDR3 is TGTGCCAGCAGCGTAGAGGGCGGGAGGACCCAGTACTTC. Encoded protein: CASSVEGGRTQYF.

This rearrangement joins TRBV10-1 to TRBJ1-5; D unresolved. This CDR3 contains 13 residues. The V end lost 6 bases, the J end lost 9 bases, and 15 bases lay between the germline ends. Germline V gives CDR1 WNHNN, CDR2 SYGVQD (reference sequence). Written as DNA, the CDR3 is TGCGCCAGCAGCCAGGTAGTAGAAGGGCCCCAGCATTTT. Protein: CASSQVVEGPQHF.

This clone occurred once. This rearrangement joins TRBV6-4 to TRBJ2-5; D not certain. The length of the CDR3 is 13 residues. CDR1 and CDR2 (germline): MRHNA, SNTAGT. The germline V and J ends were trimmed by 4 bases and 3 bases, with 9 bases remaining between them. CDR3 amino acids: CASSADTKETQYF. The CDR3 DNA reads as TGTGCCAGCAGTGCAGACACGAAAGAGACCCAGTACTTC.

The V gene is TRBV2, the J gene TRBJ2-7; TRBD1 matches 9 bases. The CDR3 consists of 19 residues. V lost 3 bases and J lost 2; bases outside the gene matches: 17. From germline, CDR1 is SNHLY and CDR2 FYNNEI. The CDR3 loop is CASSDMWDRDHFLPYEQYF. Written as DNA, the CDR3 is TGTGCCAGCAGTGATATGTGGGACAGGGACCATTTCCTCCCCTACGAGCAGTACTTC.

The rearrangement links TRBV5-8 to TRBJ2-3; a possible D gene is TRBD2 (6 bases). V lost 5 bases, J lost 0 bases, and 19 bases lay in between. This CDR3 comprises 17 residues. Per germline, CDR1 SGHTS and CDR2 YDEGEE. CDR3 in amino acids: CASRPTRGPLSTDTQYF. In nucleotides, the CDR3 is TGTGCCAGCAGGCCGACTAGAGGGCCTTTAAGCACAGATACGCAGTATTTT.

The chain carries TRBV6-1 and TRBJ1-4, with a possible D match to TRBD1 (6 bases). CDR1 and CDR2 (germline): MNHNS, SASEGT. The V end lost 3 bases, the J end lost 5 bases, and 10 bases lay between the germline ends. The length of the CDR3 is 14 residues. The CDR3 loop is CASSEDRINEKLFF. CDR3 sequence (DNA): TGTGCCAGCAGTGAGGACAGAATAAATGAAAAACTGTTTTTT.

The V and J genes are TRBV27 and TRBJ1-5; D may be TRBD1 (6 bases). Trimming removed 8 bases at V and 5 bases at J, with 22 bases between. This CDR3 spans 16 amino acids. CDR1 MNHEY and CDR2 SMNVEV come from the germline V gene (reference sequence). The CDR3 is CASRPVRGIGDQPQHF. CDR3 sequence (DNA): TGTGCCAGCCGCCCTGTTAGGGGGATAGGCGATCAGCCCCAGCATTTT.

The chain has TRBV7-2 and TRBJ2-7; D unresolved. The germline V gene has CDR1 SGHTA and CDR2 FQGNSA. The V end was cut by 3 bases, the J end by 1 base, with 10 bases between. The CDR3 length is 14 residues. The CDR3 coding sequence is TGTGCCAGCAGCTTTTTTTCAGGATCCTACGAGCAGTACTTC. Amino acid sequence: CASSFFSGSYEQYF.

This chain links TRBV27 with TRBJ2-7, with D maybe TRBD1 (5 bases). V lost 3 bases and J lost 2, with 26 bases in between. The CDR3 loop spans 19 amino acids. Germline CDR1 reads MNHEY; CDR2 reads SMNVEV (reference sequence). CDR3 bases: TGTGCCAGCAGTTTTCTCCCCCCCACCTGGACACAAAGCCCCTACGAGCAGTACTTC. As protein: CASSFLPPTWTQSPYEQYF.

The chain links TRBV29-1 to TRBJ2-1; TRBD2 is a possible D gene (5 bases). CDR1 and CDR2 (germline): SQVTM, ANQGSEA. V lost 8 bases, J lost 7 bases, and 15 bases lay in between. The CDR3 runs to 12 residues. The CDR3 reads CSTHPTRNEQFF. DNA of the CDR3: TGCAGCACCCATCCTACTAGGAATGAGCAGTTCTTC.

This chain uses TRBV2 with TRBJ2-3; TRBD1 matches at 9 bases. V was pared by 1 base and J by 2 bases, with 7 bases of the junction left unmatched. The germline CDR1 and CDR2 sequences are SNHLY and FYNNEI. CDR3 length: 17 amino acids. In DNA form, the CDR3 reads TGTGCCAGCAGTGAAGAGGGACGGACAGGGGACACAGATACGCAGTATTTT. Its protein product is CASSEEGRTGDTDTQYF.

J is TRBJ2-2 and V is TRBV7-9; D might be TRBD2 (6 bases). This CDR3 is 13 amino acids long. CDR1 SEHNR and CDR2 FQNEAQ come from the germline V gene (reference sequence). V was clipped by 10 bases and J by 2 bases, with 11 bases between them. This CDR3 reads CATGLTNTGELFF. In nucleotides, the CDR3 is TGTGCCACGGGACTTACTAACACCGGGGAGCTGTTTTTT.

The chain couples TRBV7-2 to TRBJ1-6; TRBD1 aligns across 9 bases. The length of the CDR3 is 14 residues. With 5 bases clipped from V and 9 bases from J, the junction kept 5 bases outside the gene matches. The germline V gene has CDR1 SGHTA and CDR2 FQGNSA. The CDR3 bases are TGTGCCAGCAGCGCCCGGGACAGGGCTTCACCCCTCCACTTT. Amino acids: CASSARDRASPLHF.

V gene TRBV6-5 combines with J gene TRBJ1-5; the D gene is possibly TRBD1 (5 bases). CDR1 MNHEY and CDR2 SVGAGI come from the germline V gene. The CDR3 consists of 15 residues. Deletions cut 2 bases from V and 5 bases from J, with 13 bases between. CDR3 sequence reads: CASSYGGEGDQPQHF. The CDR3 DNA reads as TGTGCCAGCAGTTACGGAGGGGAAGGGGATCAGCCCCAGCATTTT.